What follows is one T cell receptor beta chain and its context. Clones were read by immunoSEQ multiplex PCR, and TCRdb kept only the in-frame ones, dropping some. The data hold approximately 60,000 clones, with 75% to 85% observed a single time. The data originate from a study of blood T cell repertoires in COVID-19. V shed 0 bases and J shed 0 bases, with 9 bases lying between them. This CDR3 is 15 amino acids long. The V gene's germline CDR1 is SGHNT and CDR2 YYREEE (reference sequence). Sequenced material: peripheral blood. This chain uses TRBV5-4 with TRBJ1-1; D is unclear. This sequence was found in a human donor in a cohort sampled during active COVID-19. This chain's CDR3 is CASSLGSGMNTEAFF. The CDR3 nucleotides read TGTGCCAGCAGCTTGGGGTCGGGGATGAACACTGAAGCTTTCTTT. Complete variable domain (other parts from reference TRBV5-4 and TRBJ1-1): ETGVTQSPTHLIKTRGQQVTLRCSSQSGHNTVSWYQQALGQGPQFIFQYYREEENGRGNFPPRFSGLQFPNYSSELNVNALELDDSALYLCASSLGSGMNTEAFFGQGTRLTVV.